These 7 T cell receptor beta chains were sequenced from one sample in a study of T cell changes during pregnancy in multiple sclerosis. Clones were read by immunoSEQ multiplex PCR, and TCRdb kept only the in-frame ones, dropping some. The sample contains about 41,000 clones, 90% of which appear only once. Sequenced material: CD8+ T cells from peripheral blood mononuclear cells, taken in the first trimester of pregnancy. The receptor set was obtained from a female donor with multiple sclerosis, enrolled in a pregnancy study.

The chain employs TRBV7-9 and TRBJ2-7, with 10 bases matching TRBD1. J lost 1 base, V lost 3 bases, and 3 bases had no gene match. Germline V gene lookup returns CDR1 SEHNR and CDR2 FQNEAQ (reference sequence). The CDR3 is 15 residues long. As DNA, the CDR3 is TGTGCCAGCAGCTTTGGACAGGGGGAGTCCTACGAGCAGTACTTC. Protein: CASSFGQGESYEQYF.

CDR3: CASSREISAGNEQYF. Here the CDR3 DNA reads TGTGCCAGTTCGAGGGAGATTTCTGCCGGTAACGAGCAGTACTTC. V and J are TRBV19 and TRBJ2-7; D may be TRBD2 (5 bases). Trimming left V 8 bases short and J 5 bases short, with 22 bases between. Germline-derived CDR1 and CDR2 are LNHDA and SQIVND (reference sequence). CDR3 length: 15 amino acids.

This chain connects TRBV19 to TRBJ1-1, with D maybe TRBD1 (6 bases). Germline values: CDR1 LNHDA, CDR2 SQIVND (reference sequence). The CDR3 length is 12 residues. V lost 3 bases to trimming and J lost 8 bases, with 10 bases between them. The CDR3 region has the DNA TGTGCCAGTAGTATTGGACAGATAGAAGCTTTCTTT. This encodes CASSIGQIEAFF.

CDR3 in amino acids: CASSVEGRNQPQHF. The CDR3 DNA is TGTGCCAGCAGTGTGGAGGGGCGAAATCAGCCCCAGCATTTT. The chain recombines TRBV6-4 with TRBJ1-5; D possibly corresponds to TRBD1 (5 bases). CDR1 and CDR2 (germline): MRHNA, SNTAGT. The V end was cut by 4 bases, the J end by 4 bases, with 11 bases between. The CDR3 length is 14 residues.

V usage is TRBV27 and J usage is TRBJ1-2; D is perhaps TRBD1 (6 bases). The V and J ends lost 4 bases and 4 bases respectively, with 16 bases between them. CDR1 is MNHEY and CDR2 is SMNVEV in the germline V gene (reference sequence). This CDR3 contains 15 residues. CDR3 nucleotide sequence: TGTGCCAGCAGTTCGCTTCAGGGGAATCTCTATGGCTACACCTTC. Its protein is CASSSLQGNLYGYTF.

The chain couples TRBV10-3 to TRBJ2-3; TRBD2 agrees at 7 bases. Germline values: CDR1 ENHRY, CDR2 SYGVKD. CDR3 length: 15 residues. J was trimmed by 2 bases and V by 4 bases; bases with no gene match: 6. CDR3 in DNA: TGTGCCATCAGTGGGCGGGAGCAAACCACAGATACGCAGTATTTT. It encodes CAISGREQTTDTQYF.

The chain uses TRBV11-2 and TRBJ2-7; D might be TRBD2 (5 bases). Trimming took off 8 bases at V and 1 base at J, with 12 bases between the two ends. There are 13 residues in the CDR3. Germline lookup yields CDR1 SGHAT and CDR2 FQNNGV. The chain's CDR3 is CASGETVSYEQYF. The CDR3 nucleotides are TGTGCCAGCGGGGAGACGGTTTCCTACGAGCAGTACTTC. The full variable domain, with the rest looked up from reference TRBV11-2 and TRBJ2-7, is EAGVAQSPRYKIIEKRQSVAFWCNPISGHATLYWYQQILGQGPKLLIQFQNNGVVDDSQLPKDRFSAERLKGVDSTLKIQPAKLEDSAVYLCASGETVSYEQYFGPGTRLTVT.